This T cell receptor beta chain emerged from a study of response to subunit inactivated influenza vaccine (dated by TCRdb to 2016 to 2019). Regarding the study in general: Deep quantitative profiling of the T cell receptor repertoire was used in the study to follow responses to a trivalent subunit inactivated influenza vaccine.

This clonotype occurred a few times. The antigen it recognizes is unknown. No much larger clone is present one base from it, and per-base qualities are unavailable. Library generation was performed with RT-PCR. Reads for this sample came from an Illumina HiSeq 2500. Through fastp at Q25 and MiXCR, TCRdb rebuilt clones from the public reads, retaining in-frame beta chains. Entries are consolidated by CDR3 protein sequence, retaining the most common genes and DNA. The sample table contains more than 450,000 distinct CDR3 sequences; only one count was recorded for 10% to 12% of them. 11% of the sample goes to the ten largest clones. The germline V gene (reference sequence) yields DFQATT for CDR1 and SNEGSKA for CDR2. The CDR3, from cysteine to phenylalanine, totals 13 residues. Solely the CDR3 DNA is kept, with 39 bases framed from the first base. V gives up 7 bases and J gives up 0 bases, and the segment between their germline ends measures 12 bases.

Paper-wide results and their limitations: The authors suggested that each seasonal influenza vaccination may recruit only a limited number of new T cells.

These records were also assigned to another study, of T cells expressing NK-cell markers. That second report states: TCR beta cDNA libraries were prepared using 5'RACE template switching, which introduced a universal primer site and unique molecular identifiers. Three sorted T-cell subsets (CD3+CD56+NKG2C+, CD3+CD56+NKG2C- and CD3+CD56-NKG2C+) from under 10 donors had their TCR beta-chain repertoires profiled. Among the eight sequenced donors, seven were HCMV-seropositive and one was HCMV-seronegative. To restrict sorting to alphabetaTCR-expressing T cells, an anti-gammadeltaTCR antibody was added in several experiments. In roughly six donors, the dominant CD3+CD56+NKG2C+ clonotypes ranked among the top 10 CD8+ clonotypes, making up about 1.0-7.0% of CD8+ T cells. Those dominant clonotypes were again the most abundant among CD3+CD56-NKG2C+ cells in a handful of donors, at roughly 25-60.1%. Whether the expanded NKG2C-expressing T cell clones were specific for HCMV antigens remained unclear. All eight donors whose samples were sequenced were randomly selected healthy volunteers, three of them men and five women. To determine HCMV serostatus, a commercial ELISA kit was used to detect HCMV-specific IgG in serum. Ficoll density gradient centrifugation was used to isolate peripheral blood mononuclear cells from blood. For about six donors, unsorted PBMC were also used to sequence bulk peripheral blood T-cell repertoires. Priming for cDNA synthesis came from the TCR beta constant segment, and two successive PCR amplification steps followed. Libraries were sequenced as 2 x 150 bp reads on Illumina HiSeq 2000/2500, MiSeq or NextSeq. MIGEC was used to demultiplex reads and group the reads by UMI, and MiTCR was used to assemble and quantify clonotypes. To exclude erroneous sequences, only TCR cDNA sequences supported by at least two reads were retained. Downstream repertoire analysis used the tcR package, and clonotypes were matched across fractions by CDR3 nucleotide sequence plus V segment. VDJmatch was used to annotate antigen specificity against VDJdb, with one amino acid substitution in CDR3 permitted.

The sequencing used PBMCs from blood, collected on the day of vaccination. This clonotype was obtained from a man aged 50 or older who received an inactivated influenza vaccine. Donor details come from another sample of the same person, matched by shared clones. The chain employs TRBV20-1 and TRBJ2-5; the D assignment is uncertain and may be TRBD1 or TRBD2, with 6 bases supporting each. The sequenced DNA: TGCAGTGGTCAGAGGGGGGACCAAGAGACCCAGTACTTC. This translates into CSGQRGDQETQYF.